The 24 T cell receptor beta chains reported below all come from one sample, sequenced in a study of cytomegalovirus exposure and HLA in healthy donors. Use of 60 Vbeta and 13 Jbeta primers characterized the PCR. Using immunoSEQ multiplex PCR, the repertoire was profiled, and TCRdb retains in-frame clones only, with some absent. The sample includes 90,000 to 95,000 clones, around 80% of them seen just once. The specimen sequenced was PBMCs. The origin of the receptors is a man aged 30-40 years in good health and CMV-seronegative.

This clone was seen a few times. CDR3 in amino acids: CASSGRVANQPQHF. The CDR3 nucleotides read TGTGCCAGCAGCGGCAGGGTGGCAAATCAGCCCCAGCATTTT. The chain joins TRBV5-8 to TRBJ1-5; D possibly corresponds to TRBD1 (5 bases). The CDR3 runs to 14 residues. Germline assignment: CDR1 SGHTS and CDR2 YDEGEE. V shed 4 bases and J shed 4 bases, with 12 bases lying between them.

This rearrangement joins TRBV6-1 to TRBJ1-3, with 7 bases matching TRBD1. Germline CDR1 is MNHNS and CDR2 is SASEGT. The ends lost 2 bases at V and 1 base at J; junction bases unmatched: 14. CDR3 size: 19 residues. CDR3: CASSERRFGTDPSGNTIYF. The DNA for the CDR3 is TGTGCCAGCAGTGAACGTCGGTTTGGGACAGACCCTTCTGGAAACACCATATATTTT.

This rearrangement joins TRBV7-6 to TRBJ2-1; TRBD2 agrees at 7 bases. This CDR3 has 15 residues. Germline V lookup: CDR1 SGHVS, CDR2 FNYEAQ. V gave up 5 bases and J gave up 5 bases; unmatched junction bases: 9. The CDR3 DNA follows: TGTGCCAGCAGCCTGACCGGGACTACTAACAATGAGCAGTTCTTC. Translated: CASSLTGTTNNEQFF.

V usage is TRBV4-1 and J usage is TRBJ1-2, with a weak D call TRBD1 (6 bases). Germline V gene data show CDR1 as MGHRA and CDR2 as YSYEKL. CDR3 length equals 15 residues. Between the trimmed V and J ends, which lost 5 bases and 4 bases, there was a span of 17 bases. In nucleotides, the CDR3 is TGCGCCAGCAGCTCTGGGGCTGGGGGCCCCTATGGCTACACCTTC. Its protein product is CASSSGAGGPYGYTF.

This clone was observed a single time. The V gene is TRBV4-3, the J gene TRBJ2-1, with D possibly matching TRBD2 (5 bases). Deletions cut 0 bases from V and 0 bases from J, with 24 bases between. This CDR3 has 21 residues. Germline V gives CDR1 LGHNA, CDR2 YSLEER. CDR3 protein: CASSQDLPDLVTRTSYNEQFF. DNA for the CDR3: TGCGCCAGCAGCCAAGATCTCCCGGACTTGGTTACACGAACCTCCTACAATGAGCAGTTCTTC.

As DNA, the CDR3 is TGTGCCAGCAGCTTAGTAGGGAGTAGCGGGAGTTCTCAGACCCAGTACTTC. Its protein is CASSLVGSSGSSQTQYF. The chain links TRBV11-2 to TRBJ2-5, with 9 nucleotides matching TRBD2. V gave up 1 base and J gave up 6 bases; unmatched junction bases: 12. The CDR3 is 17 residues long. The germline V gene encodes CDR1 SGHAT and CDR2 FQNNGV.

This rearrangement joins TRBV29-1 to TRBJ2-7; D is uncertain. The germline V gene has CDR1 SQVTM and CDR2 ANQGSEA. The CDR3 length is 13 residues. The CDR3 loop is CSVQDILTYEQYV. CDR3 nucleotide sequence: TGCAGCGTTCAAGATATACTAACCTACGAGCAGTACGTC.

V is TRBV6-5 and J is TRBJ2-1, with 7 bases that match TRBD2. Looked up from germline, CDR1 is MNHEY and CDR2 is SVGAGI. V dropped 6 bases and J dropped 5; count of bases not matched to a gene: 10. The CDR3 loop spans 15 amino acids. CDR3 DNA: TGTGCCAGCAGGACGCGGGAGACCGACAACAATGAGCAGTTCTTC. Its protein is CASRTRETDNNEQFF.

The table lists this clone with a count of one. The chain combines TRBV4-2 with TRBJ2-1; 7 bases are a match to TRBD2. The CDR3 consists of 15 residues. V lost 4 bases, J lost 4 bases, and 7 bases stayed unmatched. Germline CDR1 LGHNA, CDR2 YNFKEQ. CDR3 sequence (DNA): TGTGCCAGCAGCCGGATGGGGGAGGGTTACAATGAGCAGTTCTTC. As protein: CASSRMGEGYNEQFF.

The rearrangement joins TRBV6-5 to TRBJ2-2, with TRBD1 matching over 8 bases. In germline, CDR1 is MNHEY, CDR2 SVGAGI. The CDR3 length is 16 residues. V shed 0 bases and J 7 bases; nucleotides not matched to a gene: 7. The CDR3, as DNA: TGTGCCAGCAGTTACTCGATGGCAGGGGGCAGCGGGGAGCTGTTTTTT. It codes for CASSYSMAGGSGELFF.

The chain joins TRBV9 to TRBJ1-1; a possible D gene is TRBD1 (6 bases). This CDR3 has 14 amino acids. CDR1 and CDR2 (germline): SGDLS, YYNGEE. V was pared by 7 bases and J by 3 bases, with 16 bases between. The chain's CDR3 is CASSKGGGHTEAFF. CDR3 in DNA: TGTGCCAGCTCAAAAGGGGGGGGACACACTGAAGCTTTCTTT.

The gene calls are TRBV7-2 and TRBJ2-7; 11 bases line up with TRBD2. CDR1 SGHTA and CDR2 FQGNSA come from the germline V gene. The CDR3 loop spans 14 amino acids. The J segment lost 9 bases and the V segment lost 3 bases, leaving 7 bases of the junction unmatched. The CDR3 nucleotides read TGTGCCAGCAGCTTGATAGCGGGAGGGCCCTCGCAGTACGTC. As protein: CASSLIAGGPSQYV.

This clone appeared many times. The gene calls are TRBV2 and TRBJ1-1; D gene ambiguous. Germline V gene sequence: CDR1 SNHLY, CDR2 FYNNEI. CDR3 length: 13 residues. V dropped 3 bases and J dropped 0 bases, with 5 bases sitting between them. This chain's CDR3 is CASSDAMNTEAFF. For the CDR3, the DNA is TGTGCCAGCAGTGACGCTATGAACACTGAAGCTTTCTTT.

The chain links TRBV7-9 to TRBJ1-5; possibly TRBD1 for D (6 bases). Germline CDR1 reads SEHNR; CDR2 reads FQNEAQ (reference sequence). There are 12 residues in the CDR3. The germline V and J ends were trimmed by 5 bases and 5 bases, with 7 bases remaining between them. For the CDR3, the DNA is TGTGCCAGCAGCCCAGGGGATCAGCCCCAGCATTTT. Translated, it gives CASSPGDQPQHF.

This sequence joins TRBV7-6 and TRBJ2-1, with D maybe TRBD2 (6 bases). The germline V and J ends were trimmed by 5 bases and 0 bases, with 11 bases remaining between them. CDR3 length equals 15 residues. Germline CDR1 is SGHVS and CDR2 is FNYEAQ. In nucleotides, the CDR3 is TGTGCCAGCAGCACCCAAGCGGGCTCCTACAATGAGCAGTTCTTC. The encoded protein is CASSTQAGSYNEQFF.

The V call is TRBV7-3, the J call TRBJ2-2; a weak D match, TRBD1 (7 bases). Germline V gene sequence: CDR1 SGHTA, CDR2 FQGTGA. CDR3 length: 15 residues. Trimming cost V 5 bases and J 4 bases, with 14 bases left between them. For the CDR3, the DNA is TGTGCCAGCAGCAAAAACAGGGGAGGCACCGGGGAGCTGTTTTTT. It yields the protein CASSKNRGGTGELFF.

Written as DNA, the CDR3 is TGCGCCAGCAGCCATACCACTAGCGGGTGGGAGACCCAGTACTTC. The encoded protein is CASSHTTSGWETQYF. V and J are TRBV4-1 and TRBJ2-5; 9 nucleotides align to TRBD2. Trimming at V came to 3 bases and at J to 5 bases, leaving 7 bases not matched to a gene. The CDR3 has 15 amino acids. CDR1 and CDR2 from the germline V gene are MGHRA and YSYEKL.

This chain uses TRBV7-8 with TRBJ2-1; D unresolved. The CDR3 totals 13 residues. Germline V gives CDR1 SGHVS, CDR2 FQNEAQ. The ends were cut back, 4 bases at V and 4 bases at J, with 8 bases in the middle. The CDR3 loop reads CASSSLRYNEQFF. CDR3 in DNA: TGTGCCAGCAGCTCCTTGAGGTACAATGAGCAGTTCTTC.

The V and J genes are TRBV5-1 and TRBJ1-2, with TRBD1 as a possible D gene (6 bases). Trimming took off 2 bases at V and 4 bases at J, with 12 bases between the two ends. The CDR3 totals 14 residues. The germline V gene encodes CDR1 SGHRS and CDR2 YFSETQ. CDR3 DNA sequence: TGCGCCAGCAGCTTTGTGCAGGGGATCTATGGCTACACCTTC. Translating it yields CASSFVQGIYGYTF.

The chain links TRBV28 to TRBJ1-6, with D possibly TRBD1 on 5 matching bases. The CDR3 sequence is 16 residues long. CDR1 and CDR2 (germline): MDHEN, SYDVKM. The V end was cut by 3 bases, the J end by 7 bases, with 16 bases between. The CDR3 sequence: CASSFLVGGKNSPLHF. CDR3 nucleotides: TGTGCCAGCAGTTTTTTGGTGGGGGGGAAAAATTCACCCCTCCACTTT.

V is TRBV19 and J is TRBJ2-7, with D possibly being TRBD1 (6 bases). V lost 3 bases and J lost 3, with 18 bases in between. The CDR3 runs 16 residues. Germline values: CDR1 LNHDA, CDR2 SQIVND (reference sequence). The CDR3 sequence is CASSIGPSGVSYEQYF. CDR3 DNA sequence: TGTGCCAGTAGTATCGGACCATCAGGGGTGAGCTACGAGCAGTACTTC. Based on the CDR3 plus reference TRBV19 and TRBJ2-7, the full variable domain is DGGITQSPKYLFRKEGQNVTLSCEQNLNHDAMYWYRQDPGQGLRLIYYSQIVNDFQKGDIAEGYSVSREKKESFPLTVTSAQKNPTAFYLCASSIGPSGVSYEQYFGPGTRLTVT.

This chain joins TRBV11-3 and TRBJ2-1; 8 bases fit TRBD2. CDR1 and CDR2 (germline): SGHNT, YENEEA. The V and J ends lost 5 bases and 7 bases, in that order; junction bases with no gene match: 7. The CDR3 is made up of 14 amino acids. CDR3 DNA: TGTGCCAGCAGCATGGGACTAGTCGAGAATGAGCAGTTCTTC. Translating it yields CASSMGLVENEQFF.

The CDR3 here is CASSLGGRETTEAFF. The DNA of the CDR3 is TGTGCCAGCAGCTTGGGGGGGCGGGAGACCACTGAAGCTTTCTTT. The genes are TRBV5-6 and TRBJ1-1, with a possible D match to TRBD1 (6 bases). The CDR3 is made up of 15 amino acids. Germline values: CDR1 SGHDT, CDR2 YYEEEE. V was cut by 0 bases and J by 4 bases, with 13 bases left in between.

This chain links TRBV14 with TRBJ2-7, with 9 bases aligning to TRBD1. V shed 5 bases, J shed 2 bases, and the junction held 7 bases outside the gene matches. The length of the CDR3 is 15 residues. The germline CDR1 and CDR2 sequences are SGHDN and FVKESK. CDR3 loop: CASSAGQGPTYEQYV. In DNA, the CDR3 is TGTGCCAGCAGCGCGGGACAGGGCCCTACCTACGAGCAGTACGTC.